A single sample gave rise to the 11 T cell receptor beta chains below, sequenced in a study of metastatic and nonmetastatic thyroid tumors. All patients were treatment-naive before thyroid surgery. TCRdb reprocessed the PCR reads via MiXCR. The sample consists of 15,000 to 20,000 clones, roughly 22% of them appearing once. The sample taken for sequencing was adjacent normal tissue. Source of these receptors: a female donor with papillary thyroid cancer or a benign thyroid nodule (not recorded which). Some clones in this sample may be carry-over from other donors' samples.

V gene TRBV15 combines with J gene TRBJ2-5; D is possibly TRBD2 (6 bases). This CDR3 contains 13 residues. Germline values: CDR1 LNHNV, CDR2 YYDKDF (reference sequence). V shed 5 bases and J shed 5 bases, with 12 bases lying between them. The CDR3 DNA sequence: TGTGCCACCAGCCAACTAGCCGGCGAGACCCAGTACTTC. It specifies CATSQLAGETQYF.

Here the CDR3 DNA reads TGTGCCAGCAGTTACCGGGAGCAGGGGGCGGCCGGGGAGCTGTTTTTT. Its protein is CASSYREQGAAGELFF. J is TRBJ2-2 and V is TRBV6-5; 8 nucleotides align to TRBD1. V was clipped by 2 bases and J by 6 bases; unmatched bases: 8. CDR3 length: 16 residues. Germline V gene lookup returns CDR1 MNHEY and CDR2 SVGAGI.

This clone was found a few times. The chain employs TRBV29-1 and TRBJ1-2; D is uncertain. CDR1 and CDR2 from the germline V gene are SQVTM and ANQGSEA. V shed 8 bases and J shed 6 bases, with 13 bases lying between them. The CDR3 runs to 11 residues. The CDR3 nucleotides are TGCAGCTCGAGGGAGTTGAATGGCTACACCTTC. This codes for CSSRELNGYTF.

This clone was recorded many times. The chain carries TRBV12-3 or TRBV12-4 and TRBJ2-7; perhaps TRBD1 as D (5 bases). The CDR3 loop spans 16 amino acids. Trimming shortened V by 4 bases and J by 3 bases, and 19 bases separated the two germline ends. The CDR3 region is CASSSPSDNSDYEQYF. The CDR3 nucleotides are TGTGCCAGCAGTTCCCCCTCGGACAATTCGGACTACGAGCAGTACTTC.

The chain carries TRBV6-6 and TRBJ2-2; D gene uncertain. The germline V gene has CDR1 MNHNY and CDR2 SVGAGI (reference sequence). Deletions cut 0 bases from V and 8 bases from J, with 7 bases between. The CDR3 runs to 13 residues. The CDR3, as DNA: TGTGCCAGCAGTTACTCGAGGTCTGGGGAGCTGTTTTTT. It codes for CASSYSRSGELFF.

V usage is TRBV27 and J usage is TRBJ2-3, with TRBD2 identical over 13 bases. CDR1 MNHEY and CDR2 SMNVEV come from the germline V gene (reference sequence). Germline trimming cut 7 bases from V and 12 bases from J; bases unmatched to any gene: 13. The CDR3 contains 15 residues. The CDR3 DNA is TGTGCCAGCAAGACCTCCGGGACTAGCGGGGTAGTTCAGTATTTT. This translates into CASKTSGTSGVVQYF.

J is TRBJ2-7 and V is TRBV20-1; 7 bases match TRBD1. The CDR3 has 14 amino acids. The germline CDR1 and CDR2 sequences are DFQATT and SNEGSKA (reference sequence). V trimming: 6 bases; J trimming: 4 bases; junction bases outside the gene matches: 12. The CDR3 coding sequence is TGCAGTGCGAGTGACAGGGTTAGTTTTTACGAGCAGTACTTC. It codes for CSASDRVSFYEQYF.

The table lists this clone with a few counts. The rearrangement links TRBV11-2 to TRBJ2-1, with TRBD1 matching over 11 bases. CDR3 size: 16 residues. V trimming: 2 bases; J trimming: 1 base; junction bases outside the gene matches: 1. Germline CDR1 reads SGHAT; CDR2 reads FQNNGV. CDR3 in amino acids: CASSLRDRGSYNEQFF. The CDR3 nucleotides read TGTGCCAGCAGCTTACGGGACAGGGGGTCCTACAATGAGCAGTTCTTC. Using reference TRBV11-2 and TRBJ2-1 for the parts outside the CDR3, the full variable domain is EAGVAQSPRYKIIEKRQSVAFWCNPISGHATLYWYQQILGQGPKLLIQFQNNGVVDDSQLPKDRFSAERLKGVDSTLKIQPAKLEDSAVYLCASSLRDRGSYNEQFFGPGTRLTVL.

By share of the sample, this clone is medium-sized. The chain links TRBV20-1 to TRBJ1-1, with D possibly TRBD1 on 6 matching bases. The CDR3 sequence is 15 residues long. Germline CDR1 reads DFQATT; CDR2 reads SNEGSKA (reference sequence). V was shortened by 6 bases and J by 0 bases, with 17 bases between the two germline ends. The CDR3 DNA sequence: TGCAGTGCCCCCTTACTCGGACAGTTGAACACTGAAGCTTTCTTT. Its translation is CSAPLLGQLNTEAFF.

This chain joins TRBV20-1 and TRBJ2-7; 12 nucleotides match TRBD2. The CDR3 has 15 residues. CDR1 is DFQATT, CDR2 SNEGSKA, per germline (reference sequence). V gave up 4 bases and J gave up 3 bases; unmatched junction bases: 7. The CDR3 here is CSAIGTSGRYYEQYF. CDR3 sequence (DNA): TGCAGTGCTATAGGGACTAGCGGGCGATACTACGAGCAGTACTTC.

CDR3 residues: CSARDLMSAQSNTEAFF. CDR3 DNA: TGCAGTGCTAGAGATCTAATGTCGGCACAGTCGAACACTGAAGCTTTCTTT. The chain combines TRBV20-1 with TRBJ1-1, with unresolved D. The CDR3 sequence is 17 residues long. Germline V gene sequence: CDR1 DFQATT, CDR2 SNEGSKA (reference sequence). V was trimmed by 0 bases and J by 1 base, leaving 18 bases between them.